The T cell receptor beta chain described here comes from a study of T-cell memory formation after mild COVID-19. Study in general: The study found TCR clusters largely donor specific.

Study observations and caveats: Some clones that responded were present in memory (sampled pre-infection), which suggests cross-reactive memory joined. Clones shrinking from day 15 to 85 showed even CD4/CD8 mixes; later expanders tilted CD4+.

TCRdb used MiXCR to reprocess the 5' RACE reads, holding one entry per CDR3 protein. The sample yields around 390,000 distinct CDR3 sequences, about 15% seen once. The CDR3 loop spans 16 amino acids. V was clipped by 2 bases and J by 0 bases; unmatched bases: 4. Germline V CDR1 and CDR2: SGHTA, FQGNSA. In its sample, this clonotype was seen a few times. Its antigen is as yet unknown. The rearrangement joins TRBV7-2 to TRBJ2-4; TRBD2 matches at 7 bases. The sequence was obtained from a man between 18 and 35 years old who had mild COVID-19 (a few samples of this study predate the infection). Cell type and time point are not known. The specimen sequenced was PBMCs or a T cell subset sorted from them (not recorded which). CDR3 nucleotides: TGTGCCAGCAGCTTATGGGAGGGGCTAGCCAAAAACATTCAGTACTTC. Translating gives CASSLWEGLAKNIQYF.